This record looks at one TCR beta chain sequence and its context. Its antigen is unidentified. The data are from a study of a mutant IDH1 vaccine in newly diagnosed glioma. The wider study: Vaccination began 4-6 weeks post radiotherapy alone, or with temozolomide cycles. Earlier treatment was radiotherapy, temozolomide, or both, with most getting both. Visits designated V12 and V13 were conducted at weeks 35 and 47, respectively.

Time point in this sample: week 35, safety follow-up. A single vaccine dose contained 300 ug of mutant IDH1 20-mer peptide, and topical imiquimod was used with it. CDR3 length: 16 residues. V dropped 3 bases and J dropped 0; count of bases not matched to a gene: 5. Per the germline V gene, CDR1 is LNHDA and CDR2 is SQIVND (reference sequence). Here immunoSEQ multiplex PCR was the method, and the copy in TCRdb shows in-frame clones only, minus some. The sample has 60,000 to 75,000 clones; around nine tenths are singletons. The source of this sequence is a man aged 25-45 years with glioma. The genes are TRBV19 and TRBJ2-1, with 7 positions matching TRBD2. This sample comprised PBMCs, obtained from a glioma patient whose treatment included an IDH1 peptide vaccine. For the CDR3, the DNA is TGTGCCAGTAGTATCGGAGCGGGAAGCTCCTACAATGAGCAGTTCTTC. This encodes CASSIGAGSSYNEQFF.